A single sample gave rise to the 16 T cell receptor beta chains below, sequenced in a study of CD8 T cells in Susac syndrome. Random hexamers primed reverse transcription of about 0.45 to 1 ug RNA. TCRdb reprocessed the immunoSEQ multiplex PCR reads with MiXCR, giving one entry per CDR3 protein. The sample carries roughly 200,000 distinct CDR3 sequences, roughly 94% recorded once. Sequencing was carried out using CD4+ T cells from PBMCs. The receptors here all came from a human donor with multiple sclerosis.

CDR3 in amino acids: CATSGDRANTQYF. CDR3 bases: TGTGCCACCAGCGGCGACAGGGCTAATACGCAGTATTTT. The J gene is TRBJ2-3, the V gene TRBV15, with 7 bases matching TRBD1. CDR1 and CDR2 (germline): LNHNV, YYDKDF (reference sequence). Trimming cost V 5 bases and J 7 bases; bases outside gene matches: 6. The CDR3 loop spans 13 amino acids.

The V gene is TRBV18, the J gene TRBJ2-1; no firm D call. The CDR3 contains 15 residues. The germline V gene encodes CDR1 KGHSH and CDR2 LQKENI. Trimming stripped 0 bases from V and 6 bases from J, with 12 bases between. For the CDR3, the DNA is TGTGCCAGCTCACCACCGAGCCCTAGGCTCAATGAGCAGTTCTTC. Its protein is CASSPPSPRLNEQFF.

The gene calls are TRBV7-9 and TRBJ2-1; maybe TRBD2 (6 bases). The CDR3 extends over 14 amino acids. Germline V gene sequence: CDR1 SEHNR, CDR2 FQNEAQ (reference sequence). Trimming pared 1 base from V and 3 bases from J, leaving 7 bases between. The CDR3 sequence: CASSLDGSYNEQFF. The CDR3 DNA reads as TGTGCCAGCAGCTTAGACGGGAGCTACAATGAGCAGTTCTTC.

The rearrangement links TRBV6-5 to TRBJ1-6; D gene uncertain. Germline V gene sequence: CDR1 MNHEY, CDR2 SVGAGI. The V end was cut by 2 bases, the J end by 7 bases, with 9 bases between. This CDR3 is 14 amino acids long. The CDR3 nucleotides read TGTGCCAGCAGTTACGGGGATGGGAATTCACCCCTCCACTTT. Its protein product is CASSYGDGNSPLHF.

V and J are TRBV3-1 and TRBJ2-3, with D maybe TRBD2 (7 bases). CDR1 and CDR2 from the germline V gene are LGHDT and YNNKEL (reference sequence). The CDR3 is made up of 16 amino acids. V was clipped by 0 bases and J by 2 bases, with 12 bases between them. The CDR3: CASSQDGGALTDTQYF. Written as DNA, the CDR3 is TGTGCCAGCAGCCAAGATGGGGGGGCCCTCACAGATACGCAGTATTTT.

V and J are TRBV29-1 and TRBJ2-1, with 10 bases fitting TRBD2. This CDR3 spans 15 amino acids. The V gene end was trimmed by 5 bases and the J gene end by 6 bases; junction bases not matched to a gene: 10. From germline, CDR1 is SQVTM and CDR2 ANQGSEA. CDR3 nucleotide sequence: TGCAGCGTTCATCCGATAGCGGGGGGCCCCAATGAGCAGTTCTTC. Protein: CSVHPIAGGPNEQFF.

CDR3 coding DNA: TGTGCCAGCACCACCCACTTCCATTCACCCCTCCACTTT. Amino acids: CASTTHFHSPLHF. The chain employs TRBV12-3 or TRBV12-4 and TRBJ1-6; no clear D gene. V lost 7 bases and J lost 8, with 12 bases in between. The CDR3 is 13 amino acids.

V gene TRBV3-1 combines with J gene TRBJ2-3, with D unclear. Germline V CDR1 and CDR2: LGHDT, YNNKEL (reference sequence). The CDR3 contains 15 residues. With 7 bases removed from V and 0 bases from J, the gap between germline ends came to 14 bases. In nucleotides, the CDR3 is TGTGCCAGCAACCCGATGTGGGGAAGCACAGATACGCAGTATTTT. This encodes CASNPMWGSTDTQYF.

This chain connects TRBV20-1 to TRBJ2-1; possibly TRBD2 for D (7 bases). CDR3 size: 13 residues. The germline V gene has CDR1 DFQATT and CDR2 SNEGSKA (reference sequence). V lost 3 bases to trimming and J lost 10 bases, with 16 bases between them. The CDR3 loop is CSASLGGVREQFF. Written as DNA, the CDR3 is TGCAGTGCTAGCCTAGGGGGGGTCAGGGAGCAGTTCTTC.

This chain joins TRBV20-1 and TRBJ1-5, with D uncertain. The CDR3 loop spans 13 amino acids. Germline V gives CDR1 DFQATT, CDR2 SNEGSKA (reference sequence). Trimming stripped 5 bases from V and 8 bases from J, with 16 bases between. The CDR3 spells CSAASTIWEPQHF. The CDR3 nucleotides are TGCAGTGCTGCCTCGACTATTTGGGAGCCCCAGCATTTT.

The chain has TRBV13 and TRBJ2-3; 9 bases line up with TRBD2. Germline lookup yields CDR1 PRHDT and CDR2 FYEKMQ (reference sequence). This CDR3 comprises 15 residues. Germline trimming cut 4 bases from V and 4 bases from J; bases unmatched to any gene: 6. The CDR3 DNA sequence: TGTGCCAGCAGCTGGCGGCTAGCGGGGTCAGATACGCAGTATTTT. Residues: CASSWRLAGSDTQYF.

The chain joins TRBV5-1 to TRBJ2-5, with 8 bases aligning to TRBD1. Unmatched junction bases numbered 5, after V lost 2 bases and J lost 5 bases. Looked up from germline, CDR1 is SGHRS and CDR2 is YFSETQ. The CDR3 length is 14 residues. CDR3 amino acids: CASSFGQGRETQYF. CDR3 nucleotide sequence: TGCGCCAGCAGCTTTGGACAGGGCCGGGAGACCCAGTACTTC.

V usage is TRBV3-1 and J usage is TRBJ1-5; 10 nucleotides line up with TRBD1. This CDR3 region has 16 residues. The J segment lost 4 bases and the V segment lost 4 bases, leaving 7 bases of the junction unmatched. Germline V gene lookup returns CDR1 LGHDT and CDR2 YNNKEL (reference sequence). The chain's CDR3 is CASSRRGQGSNQPQHF. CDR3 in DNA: TGTGCCAGCAGCCGACGGGGACAGGGGAGTAATCAGCCCCAGCATTTT.

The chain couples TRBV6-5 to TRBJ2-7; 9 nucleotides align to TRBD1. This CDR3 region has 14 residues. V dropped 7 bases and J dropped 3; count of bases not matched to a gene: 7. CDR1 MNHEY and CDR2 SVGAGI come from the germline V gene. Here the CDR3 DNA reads TGTGCCAGCAAAGGAAGGGACAGGGACTACGAGCAGTACTTC. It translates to CASKGRDRDYEQYF.

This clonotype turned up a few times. This CDR3 is CASSLERRGRSYEQYF. The CDR3 DNA sequence: TGTGCCAGCAGCTTAGAACGGCGGGGGCGCTCCTACGAGCAGTACTTC. The V and J genes are TRBV7-8 and TRBJ2-7; D perhaps matches TRBD2 (7 bases). Germline CDR1 is SGHVS and CDR2 is FQNEAQ. There are 16 residues in the CDR3. Between the trimmed V and J ends, which lost 1 base and 0 bases, there was a span of 13 bases.

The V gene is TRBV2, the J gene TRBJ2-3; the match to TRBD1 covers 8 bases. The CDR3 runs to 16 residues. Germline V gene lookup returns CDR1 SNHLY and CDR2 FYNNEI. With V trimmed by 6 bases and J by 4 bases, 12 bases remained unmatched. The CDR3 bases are TGTGCCAGCAGGGGCCTCCAGGGGGCTAAGGCAGATACGCAGTATTTT. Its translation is CASRGLQGAKADTQYF. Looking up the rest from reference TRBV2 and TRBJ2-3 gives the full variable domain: EPEVTQTPSHQVTQMGQEVILRCVPISNHLYFYWYRQILGQKVEFLVSFYNNEISEKSEIFDDQFSVERPDGSNFTLKIRSTKLEDSAMYFCASRGLQGAKADTQYFGPGTRLTVL.